These T cell receptor beta chains were read from a single sample in a study of T cells in Graves' hyperthyroidism and ophthalmopathy. TCRdb reprocessed the multiplex PCR reads with MiXCR, giving one entry per CDR3 protein. The sample lists approximately 710,000 distinct CDR3 sequences; 15% to 20% were seen once. Sequencing was performed on blood. These receptors were obtained from a man aged 45-65 years with Graves' hyperthyroidism. Both conserved end residues are part of each CDR3. Fields, in order: V gene, J gene, D gene, clone size, CDR3 DNA, CDR3 protein. D genes are given only for firm matches. Clone size, where shown, is once, few, many, or a class for clones that have expanded.

v_call: TRBV5-1
j_call: TRBJ1-1
d_call: -
clone_size: -
cdr3_nt: TGCGCCAGCAGAACCCGAACAGGGCCGAACACTGAAGCTTTCTTT
cdr3_aa: CASRTRTGPNTEAFF

v_call: TRBV20-1
j_call: TRBJ2-7
d_call: -
clone_size: -
cdr3_nt: TGCAGTGCTAGAGGCCAGTCTCGTGGCTACGAGCAGTACTTC
cdr3_aa: CSARGQSRGYEQYF

v_call: TRBV5-5
j_call: TRBJ2-7
d_call: -
clone_size: many
cdr3_nt: TGTGCCAGCACCCCAGCGGCGGGAACCTACGAGCAGTACTTC
cdr3_aa: CASTPAAGTYEQYF

v_call: TRBV10-1
j_call: TRBJ2-2
d_call: TRBD1
clone_size: -
cdr3_nt: TGCGCCAGCAGGGGGACAGGGGACACCGGGGAGCTGTTTTTT
cdr3_aa: CASRGTGDTGELFF

v_call: TRBV6-2/TRBV6-3
j_call: TRBJ2-1
d_call: -
clone_size: many
cdr3_nt: TGTGCCAGCAGTATAAGGACTTGGAATGAGCAGTTCTTC
cdr3_aa: CASSIRTWNEQFF

v_call: TRBV7-8
j_call: TRBJ2-1
d_call: TRBD2
clone_size: few
cdr3_nt: TGTGCCAGCAGCTTTCTTATCTGTCTGGCGGGAGTTTGTGAGCAGTTCTTC
cdr3_aa: CASSFLICLAGVCEQFF

v_call: TRBV6-2/TRBV6-3
j_call: TRBJ2-2
d_call: -
clone_size: many
cdr3_nt: TGTGCCAGCAGTTACTCGTTCGGGCCCAACACCGGGGAGCTGTTTTTT
cdr3_aa: CASSYSFGPNTGELFF

v_call: TRBV30
j_call: TRBJ2-2
d_call: -
clone_size: -
cdr3_nt: TGTGCCTGGAGTTGGACGTCCGCGAACACCGGGGAGCTGTTTTTT
cdr3_aa: CAWSWTSANTGELFF

v_call: TRBV7-9
j_call: TRBJ2-7
d_call: -
clone_size: many
cdr3_nt: TGTGCCAGCAGCCGACAGTCGCGAGAGCAGTACTTC
cdr3_aa: CASSRQSREQYF

v_call: TRBV20-1
j_call: TRBJ2-7
d_call: TRBD1
clone_size: many
cdr3_nt: TGCAGTGCTAGAGGACAGGGGTCTTACGAGCAGTACTTC
cdr3_aa: CSARGQGSYEQYF

v_call: TRBV19
j_call: TRBJ1-2
d_call: -
clone_size: -
cdr3_nt: TGTGCCAGCACGACGGTTCCTGGCGTAGAAGAGGATGGCTACACCTTC
cdr3_aa: CASTTVPGVEEDGYTF

v_call: TRBV20-1
j_call: TRBJ1-1
d_call: -
clone_size: -
cdr3_nt: TGCAGTGCTATGGGCGGGTCGAACACTGAAGCTTTCTTT
cdr3_aa: CSAMGGSNTEAFF

v_call: TRBV4-2
j_call: TRBJ2-5
d_call: TRBD2
clone_size: many
cdr3_nt: TGTGCCAGCAGCCAAGATCGTAATAGCGGGATTGGGACCCAGTACTTC
cdr3_aa: CASSQDRNSGIGTQYF

v_call: TRBV7-3
j_call: TRBJ2-1
d_call: TRBD1
clone_size: many
cdr3_nt: TGTGCCAGCAGCTTAAGGGACAGGGGGGTAAATGAGCAGTTCTTC
cdr3_aa: CASSLRDRGVNEQFF

v_call: TRBV29-1
j_call: TRBJ1-2
d_call: TRBD1
clone_size: many
cdr3_nt: TGCAGCGTAACCGGGACAGGGTTGAACTATGGCTACACCTTC
cdr3_aa: CSVTGTGLNYGYTF

v_call: TRBV29-1
j_call: TRBJ2-1
d_call: TRBD2
clone_size: -
cdr3_nt: TGCAGCGTTGAAGGCGGGAGCGTCTACAATGAGCAGTTCTTC
cdr3_aa: CSVEGGSVYNEQFF

v_call: TRBV14
j_call: TRBJ1-4
d_call: TRBD1
clone_size: -
cdr3_nt: TGTGCCAGCAGCCCGCGGACAGGGTGGGAAAAACTGTTTTTT
cdr3_aa: CASSPRTGWEKLFF

v_call: TRBV5-6
j_call: TRBJ2-1
d_call: -
clone_size: -
cdr3_nt: TGTGCCAGCAGCTTGTTTAGCGGAAACGTGGATGAGCAGTTCTTC
cdr3_aa: CASSLFSGNVDEQFF

v_call: TRBV6-2/TRBV6-3
j_call: TRBJ2-3
d_call: -
clone_size: many
cdr3_nt: TGTGCCAGCAGTTACCCAGATACGCAGTATTTT
cdr3_aa: CASSYPDTQYF

v_call: TRBV2
j_call: TRBJ2-1
d_call: TRBD2
clone_size: many
cdr3_nt: TGTGCCAGCAGTGGGACTAGGACCTCCTACAATGAGCAGTTCTTC
cdr3_aa: CASSGTRTSYNEQFF

v_call: TRBV6-1
j_call: TRBJ1-4
d_call: -
clone_size: few
cdr3_nt: TGTGCCAGCAGCCTATCGGGGGGCAATGAAAAACTGTTTTTT
cdr3_aa: CASSLSGGNEKLFF

v_call: TRBV5-5
j_call: TRBJ2-7
d_call: TRBD2
clone_size: -
cdr3_nt: TGTGCCAGCAAACCTGCTAGCGGGAGTTACGAGCAGTACTTC
cdr3_aa: CASKPASGSYEQYF

v_call: TRBV19
j_call: TRBJ1-1
d_call: -
clone_size: -
cdr3_nt: TGTGCCAGTAGTATAGTCGGTGGGGGAGGCACTGAAGCTTTCTTT
cdr3_aa: CASSIVGGGGTEAFF

v_call: TRBV7-9
j_call: TRBJ2-4
d_call: -
clone_size: -
cdr3_nt: TGTGCCAGCAGCTTAGCCGGGATCAACATTCAGTACTTC
cdr3_aa: CASSLAGINIQYF

v_call: TRBV20-1
j_call: TRBJ2-3
d_call: -
clone_size: few
cdr3_nt: TGCAGTGGACCCGGGACAGCCGGAGGGAACACAGATACGCAGTATTTT
cdr3_aa: CSGPGTAGGNTDTQYF

v_call: TRBV20-1
j_call: TRBJ1-6
d_call: -
clone_size: many
cdr3_nt: TGCAGTGCTAGAAACAGGCTCAATTCACCCCTCCACTTT
cdr3_aa: CSARNRLNSPLHF

v_call: TRBV12-3/TRBV12-4
j_call: TRBJ2-5
d_call: -
clone_size: many
cdr3_nt: TGTGCCAGCAGTTCCGCCCAGTGGGGGCAAGAGACCCAGTACTTC
cdr3_aa: CASSSAQWGQETQYF

v_call: TRBV15
j_call: TRBJ2-2
d_call: -
clone_size: -
cdr3_nt: TGTGCCACCAGCAGAACCTACACCGGGGAGCTGTTTTTT
cdr3_aa: CATSRTYTGELFF

v_call: TRBV30
j_call: TRBJ2-2
d_call: -
clone_size: few
cdr3_nt: TGTGCCTGGAGTGGACAGAGCACCGGGGAGCTGTTTTTT
cdr3_aa: CAWSGQSTGELFF

v_call: TRBV27
j_call: TRBJ2-4
d_call: -
clone_size: many
cdr3_nt: TGTGCCAGCAGTTCTGGGGTGAGAAACATTCAGTACTTC
cdr3_aa: CASSSGVRNIQYF

v_call: TRBV4-2
j_call: TRBJ1-1
d_call: -
clone_size: -
cdr3_nt: TGTGCCAGCAGCCAAGTAGGGGGAAGTTGGGATGAAGCTTTCTTT
cdr3_aa: CASSQVGGSWDEAFF

v_call: TRBV12-3/TRBV12-4
j_call: TRBJ2-3
d_call: -
clone_size: -
cdr3_nt: TGTGCCAGCAGTTTTAAGGGTTTCACAGATACGCAGTATTTT
cdr3_aa: CASSFKGFTDTQYF

v_call: TRBV20-1
j_call: TRBJ1-2
d_call: -
clone_size: many
cdr3_nt: TGCAGTGCTAAAACCGGGACATCGAACCTTAACTATGGCTACACCTTC
cdr3_aa: CSAKTGTSNLNYGYTF

v_call: TRBV10-3
j_call: TRBJ1-5
d_call: -
clone_size: few
cdr3_nt: TGTGCCATCAGTGCGGACGGGTACAATCAGCCCCAGCATTTT
cdr3_aa: CAISADGYNQPQHF

v_call: TRBV7-9
j_call: TRBJ2-7
d_call: -
clone_size: many
cdr3_nt: TGTGCCAGCAGCGCGGCGGCTCAGCCCCACGAGCAGTACTTC
cdr3_aa: CASSAAAQPHEQYF

v_call: TRBV20-1
j_call: TRBJ2-3
d_call: -
clone_size: many
cdr3_nt: TGCAGTCACCTAGACGGTCGCACAGATACGCAGTATTTT
cdr3_aa: CSHLDGRTDTQYF